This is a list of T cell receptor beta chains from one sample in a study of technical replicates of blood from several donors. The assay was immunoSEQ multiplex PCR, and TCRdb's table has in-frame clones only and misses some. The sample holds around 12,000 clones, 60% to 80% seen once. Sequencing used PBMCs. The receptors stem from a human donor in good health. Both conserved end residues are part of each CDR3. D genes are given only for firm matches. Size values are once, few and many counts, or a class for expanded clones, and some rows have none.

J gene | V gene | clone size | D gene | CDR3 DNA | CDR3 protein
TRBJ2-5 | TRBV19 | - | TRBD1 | TGTGCCAGTAGGCCAGGACAGGCTGCTTACCAAGAGACCCAGTACTTC | CASRPGQAAYQETQYF
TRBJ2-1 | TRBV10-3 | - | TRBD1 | TGTGCCATCAGGGACAGGGACGGTGAGCAGTTCTTC | CAIRDRDGEQFF
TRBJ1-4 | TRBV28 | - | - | TGTGCCAGCAGTTCCCCAGTTTTCGGGGAAACTAATGAAAAACTGTTTTTT | CASSSPVFGETNEKLFF
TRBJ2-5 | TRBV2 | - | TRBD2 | TGTGCCAGCAGTGACCGCGGGACTAGTCAAGAGACCCAGTACTTC | CASSDRGTSQETQYF
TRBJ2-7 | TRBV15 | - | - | TGTGCCACCAGCAGAGGCCGTGGGGGGATGAAAGCCTACGAGCAGTACTTC | CATSRGRGGMKAYEQYF
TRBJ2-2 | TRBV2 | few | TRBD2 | TGTGCCAGCAGTGAGACTAGCGGATGGATGAACCCCGGGGAGCTGTTTTTT | CASSETSGWMNPGELFF
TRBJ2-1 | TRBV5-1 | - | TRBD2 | TGCGCCAGCACCGCCCAGGGGCTAGCGGGAGTACGGAATGAGCAGTTCTTC | CASTAQGLAGVRNEQFF
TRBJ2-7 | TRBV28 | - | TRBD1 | TGTGCCAGTAGGACAGGGAATATCAACGAGCAGTACTTC | CASRTGNINEQYF
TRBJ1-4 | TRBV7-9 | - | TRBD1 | TGTGCCAGCAGCACCGGGACAGGGCTACCGGCTAATGAAAAACTGTTTTTT | CASSTGTGLPANEKLFF
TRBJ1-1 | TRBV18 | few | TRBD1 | TGTGCCAGCTCCTCGACAGGGGGCATCGCTGAAGCTTTCTTT | CASSSTGGIAEAFF
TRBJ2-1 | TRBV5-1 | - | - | TGCGCCAGCAGCTACACTACAAGCTCCTACAATGAGCAGTTCTTC | CASSYTTSSYNEQFF
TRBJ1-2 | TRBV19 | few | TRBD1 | TGTGCCAGTAGCCACCGGGACAGGCCTACTCAGTACACCTTC | CASSHRDRPTQYTF
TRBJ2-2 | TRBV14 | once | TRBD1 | TGTGCCAGCAGCCAGCTGGGACAGGGGACCGGGGAGCTGTTTTTT | CASSQLGQGTGELFF
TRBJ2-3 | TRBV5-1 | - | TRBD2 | TGCGCCAGCCCTCCGGGACTAGCGGGCAATCGCACAGATACGCAGTATTTT | CASPPGLAGNRTDTQYF
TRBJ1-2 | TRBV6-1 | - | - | TGTGCCAGCAGGGACACAGCTTCCAGCTACACCTTC | CASRDTASSYTF
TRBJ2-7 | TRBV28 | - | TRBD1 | TGTGCCAGCAGTCCCTGGGGAGTGACAGGGGGTCTGGACGAGCAGTACTTC | CASSPWGVTGGLDEQYF
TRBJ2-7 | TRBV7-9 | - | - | TGTGCCAGCAGCTTAGGGTCAGGAATGAATTCCTACGAGCAGTACTTC | CASSLGSGMNSYEQYF
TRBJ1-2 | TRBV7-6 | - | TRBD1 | TGTGCCAGCAGCCCATCGAGGGACAGGGGTTCTGGCTACACCTTC | CASSPSRDRGSGYTF
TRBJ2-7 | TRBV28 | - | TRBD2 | TGTGCCAGCAGTCCTCGGACTAGCGGAGGGTCCTACGAGCAGTACTTC | CASSPRTSGGSYEQYF
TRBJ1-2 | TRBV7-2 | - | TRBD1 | TGTGCCAGCAGCTCCACAGGGGGTCCTTATGGCTACACCTTC | CASSSTGGPYGYTF
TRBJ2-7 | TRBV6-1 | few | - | TGTGCCAGCAGTAACCGTAGGGGCGAGCAGTACTTC | CASSNRRGEQYF
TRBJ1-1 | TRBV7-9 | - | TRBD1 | TGTGCCAGCAGCTTCGGGACAGCTAACACTGAAGCTTTCTTT | CASSFGTANTEAFF
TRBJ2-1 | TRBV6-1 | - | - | TGTGCCAGCAGTGAAATAGGTAGGGGAATCAATGAGCAGTTCTTC | CASSEIGRGINEQFF
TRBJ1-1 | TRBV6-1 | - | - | TGTGCCAGCAGTGGCCAGGGTAGGAACACTGAAGCTTTCTTT | CASSGQGRNTEAFF
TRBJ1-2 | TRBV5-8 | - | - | TGTGCCAGCAGCTTACAGCCAGATCATGGCTACACCTTC | CASSLQPDHGYTF
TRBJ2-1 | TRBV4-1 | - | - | TGCGCCAGCAGCCAAGGGGTGACACAGGAGTACAATGAGCAGTTCTTC | CASSQGVTQEYNEQFF
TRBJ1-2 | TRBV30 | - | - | TGTGCCTGGGACTTTAACTATGGCTACACCTTC | CAWDFNYGYTF
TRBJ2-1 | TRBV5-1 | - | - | TGCGCCAGCAGAACCAGCCCACAGGGTACCAATGAGCAGTTCTTC | CASRTSPQGTNEQFF
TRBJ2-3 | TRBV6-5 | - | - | TGTGCCAGCAGTTACTCGGGACTCACTGGGACAGATACGCAGTATTTT | CASSYSGLTGTDTQYF
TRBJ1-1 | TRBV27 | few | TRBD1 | TGTGCCAGCAGTCCGGACAGGGTTTATATGGACACTGAAGCTTTCTTT | CASSPDRVYMDTEAFF
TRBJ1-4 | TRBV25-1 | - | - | TGTGCCAGCGAAAATACAGGGCCAATAGCAACTAATGAAAAACTGTTTTTT | CASENTGPIATNEKLFF
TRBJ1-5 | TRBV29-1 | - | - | TGCAGCGTTTCAGAGGGACTGCTAGGCAATCAGCCCCAGCATTTT | CSVSEGLLGNQPQHF
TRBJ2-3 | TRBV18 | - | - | TGTGCCAGCTCACCTACTAGTTCGGAGACAGATACGCAGTATTTT | CASSPTSSETDTQYF
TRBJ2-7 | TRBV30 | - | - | TGTGCCTGGAGGCTGGCGGGAGCACAGGGGCAGTACTTC | CAWRLAGAQGQYF
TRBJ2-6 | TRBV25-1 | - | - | TGTGCCAGCAACGGGGGATCAGGGGCCAACGTCCTGACTTTC | CASNGGSGANVLTF
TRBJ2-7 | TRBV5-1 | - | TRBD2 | TGCGCCAGCAGCAGACTAGCGGGAGGGGGCGAGCAGTACTTC | CASSRLAGGGEQYF
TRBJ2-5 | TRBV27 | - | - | TGTGCCAGCAGTCCCGCCAGAACAGGGTCAGAGACCCAGTACTTC | CASSPARTGSETQYF
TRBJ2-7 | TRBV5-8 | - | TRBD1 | TGTGCCAGCACTGTGAGGGACAGGGGAACCTACGAGCAGTACTTC | CASTVRDRGTYEQYF
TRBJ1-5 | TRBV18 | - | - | TGTGCCAGCTCATCCGGACAGAATCAGCCCCAGCATTTT | CASSSGQNQPQHF
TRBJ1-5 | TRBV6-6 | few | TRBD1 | TGTGCCAGCAGCCTCAGACAGGGCGGGCAGCCCCAGCATTTT | CASSLRQGGQPQHF
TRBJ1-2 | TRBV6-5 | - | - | TGTGCCAGCAGTTACGGGGCACTTAACTATGGCTACACCTTC | CASSYGALNYGYTF
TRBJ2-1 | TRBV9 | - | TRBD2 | TGTGCCAGCAGCGTAGGTCTAGCGGGGCCCTACAATGAGCAGTTCTTC | CASSVGLAGPYNEQFF
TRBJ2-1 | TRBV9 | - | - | TGTGCCAGCAGTGTCGCGACCGGGGGATACAATGAGCAGTTCTTC | CASSVATGGYNEQFF
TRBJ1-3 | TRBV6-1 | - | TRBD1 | TGTGCCAGCATTGAGGGCGCAGGGGGAAGCACCATATATTTT | CASIEGAGGSTIYF
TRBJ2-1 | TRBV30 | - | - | TGTGCCTGGAGTTTTAGCGGTGACAATGAGCAGTTCTTC | CAWSFSGDNEQFF
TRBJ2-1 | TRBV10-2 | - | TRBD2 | TGCGCCAGTGGACTAGCGGGAGGTAATGAGCAGTTCTTC | CASGLAGGNEQFF
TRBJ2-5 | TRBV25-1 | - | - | TGTGCCAGCAGTGAACGGGGGTACCAAGAGACCCAGTACTTC | CASSERGYQETQYF
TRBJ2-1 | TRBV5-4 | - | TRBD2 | TGTGCCAGCAGCTTGGGCGGGAGCTCCTACAATGAGCAGTTCTTC | CASSLGGSSYNEQFF
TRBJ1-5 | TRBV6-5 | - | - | TGTGCCAGCAGTTACTCGACGGGTCGGGATCAGCCCCAGCATTTT | CASSYSTGRDQPQHF
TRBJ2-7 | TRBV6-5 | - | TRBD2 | TGTGCCAGCAGTTACGGTCTAGCGGGACTCTTGTACTTC | CASSYGLAGLLYF
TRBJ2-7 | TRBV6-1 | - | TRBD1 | TGTGCCAGTCACCGGGACAGGGATCTTCCTAACGAGCAGTACTTC | CASHRDRDLPNEQYF
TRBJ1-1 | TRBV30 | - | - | TGTGCCTGGAGTGTAGGGCGGGTCAGTAACACTGAAGCTTTCTTT | CAWSVGRVSNTEAFF
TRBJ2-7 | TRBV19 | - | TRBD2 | TGTGCCAGTATGGGGACTAGCGGGAGCTACAGCTCCTACGAGCAGTACTTC | CASMGTSGSYSSYEQYF
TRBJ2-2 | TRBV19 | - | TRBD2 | TGTGCCAGTAGTTATAGCGGGGCGAACACCGGGGAGCTGTTTTTT | CASSYSGANTGELFF
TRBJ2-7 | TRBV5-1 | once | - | TGCGCCAGCAGTTCGAGCGGAGGCGGTGTCGAGCAGTACTTC | CASSSSGGGVEQYF